This is a list of T cell receptor beta chains from one sample in a study of blood T cell repertoires in COVID-19. The method was immunoSEQ multiplex PCR; TCRdb's version includes in-frame clones alone and lacks a portion of them. This repertoire shows about 100,000 clones, 91% found once; its top ten account for about 2%. Sequenced material: peripheral blood. The receptors originated from a human donor with active COVID-19. The donor label of this sample is uncertain. Each CDR3 is given with its conserved first and last residue. Each record gives: J gene, clone size, D gene, V gene, CDR3 protein, CDR3 DNA. D genes are given only for firm matches. Clone size is stated in some rows and not others, as once, few, many or a class when expanded.

TRBJ2-5	few	NA	TRBV29-1	CSVRDFGETQYF	TGCAGCGTGAGGGACTTTGGGGAGACCCAGTACTTC
TRBJ2-3	NA	TRBD2	TRBV6-6	CASSYSSGGNTQYF	TGTGCCAGCAGTTACTCTAGCGGGGGAAATACGCAGTATTTT
TRBJ2-1	NA	NA	TRBV15	CATLTGDYNEQFF	TGTGCCACCTTGACGGGGGATTACAATGAGCAGTTCTTC
TRBJ2-7	NA	TRBD1	TRBV5-5	CASSPGRDRGHEQYF	TGTGCCAGCAGCCCTGGCCGGGACAGGGGACACGAGCAGTACTTC
TRBJ1-1	NA	TRBD1	TRBV4-1	CASSLKTGEKPEAFF	TGCGCCAGCAGCCTCAAAACAGGGGAGAAGCCTGAAGCTTTCTTT
TRBJ2-2	NA	TRBD2	TRBV18	CASSPPFAGVNTGELFF	TGTGCCAGCTCACCACCGTTTGCGGGGGTTAACACCGGGGAGCTGTTTTTT
TRBJ1-2	once	TRBD1	TRBV5-8	CASSLMTGQGGYGYTF	TGTGCCAGCAGCTTAATGACCGGACAGGGTGGCTATGGCTACACCTTC
TRBJ1-1	NA	TRBD1	TRBV5-1	CASSVQGVVAEAFF	TGCGCCAGCAGCGTACAGGGGGTAGTAGCTGAAGCTTTCTTT
TRBJ2-5	NA	TRBD2	TRBV6-2/TRBV6-3	CASGQLSGGAAETQYF	TGTGCCAGCGGCCAACTTAGCGGGGGGGCCGCGGAGACCCAGTACTTC
TRBJ2-1	NA	TRBD1	TRBV5-1	CASSFTPGQDGNEQFF	TGCGCCAGCAGCTTTACTCCGGGACAGGATGGCAATGAGCAGTTCTTC
TRBJ1-6	NA	NA	TRBV10-3	CAISVSVGQNSPLHF	TGTGCCATCAGTGTCTCGGTTGGGCAGAATTCACCCCTCCACTTT
TRBJ2-7	NA	TRBD1	TRBV5-1	CASSSGTGASYEQYF	TGCGCCAGCAGCTCCGGGACAGGAGCTTCCTACGAGCAGTACTTC
TRBJ2-3	NA	NA	TRBV6-1	CASSDSYTQYF	TGTGCCAGCAGTGACAGTTATACGCAGTATTTT
TRBJ2-7	NA	NA	TRBV3-1/TRBV3-2	CASSHPRGSSYEQYF	TGTGCCAGCAGCCACCCCCGAGGGAGCTCCTACGAGCAGTACTTC
TRBJ2-5	NA	NA	TRBV11-3	CASSPGQTYQETQYF	TGTGCCAGCAGCCCAGGACAGACGTACCAAGAGACCCAGTACTTC
TRBJ1-1	once	NA	TRBV25-1	CASSEFGDSTEAFF	TGTGCCAGCAGTGAATTCGGGGATTCCACTGAAGCTTTCTTT
TRBJ1-5	NA	TRBD1	TRBV28	CASSATGVSNQPQHF	TGTGCCAGCAGCGCTACAGGGGTGAGCAATCAGCCCCAGCATTTT
TRBJ2-5	once	NA	TRBV5-6	CASSLPARAETQYF	TGTGCCAGCAGCTTGCCGGCCAGGGCAGAGACCCAGTACTTC
TRBJ1-5	NA	NA	TRBV7-8	CASSLDGLSNQPQHF	TGTGCCAGCAGCTTAGACGGACTTAGCAATCAGCCCCAGCATTTT
TRBJ2-2	few	TRBD2	TRBV12-5	CASGLVTIPGLAGGRPGGELFF	TGTGCTAGTGGTTTGGTCACGATTCCGGGACTAGCGGGGGGGAGGCCTGGCGGGGAGCTGTTTTTT
TRBJ2-3	NA	NA	TRBV3-1/TRBV3-2	CASSQDSAAPRDTQYF	TGTGCCAGCAGCCAAGATTCCGCAGCCCCGCGGGATACGCAGTATTTT
TRBJ1-2	NA	NA	TRBV7-9	CASSLVRGNYGYTF	TGTGCCAGCAGCTTAGTTCGGGGAAACTATGGCTACACCTTC
TRBJ1-2	NA	TRBD1	TRBV9	CASSATGTGTNGYTF	TGTGCCAGCAGCGCAACCGGGACAGGGACTAACGGCTACACCTTC
TRBJ2-3	few	TRBD2	TRBV4-3	CASSQVGGGEPDTQYF	TGCGCCAGCAGCCAAGTAGGCGGGGGAGAACCAGATACGCAGTATTTT
TRBJ2-1	once	TRBD1	TRBV5-1	CASSWGQGEDEQFF	TGCGCCAGCAGTTGGGGACAGGGGGAAGATGAGCAGTTCTTC
TRBJ1-4	NA	NA	TRBV28	CASGWQGFNEKLFF	TGTGCCAGTGGATGGCAGGGATTCAATGAAAAACTGTTTTTT
TRBJ2-1	NA	TRBD2	TRBV7-3	CASSPSFRDYNNEQFF	TGTGCCAGCAGCCCTTCCTTCCGGGACTATAACAATGAGCAGTTCTTC
TRBJ2-2	NA	TRBD1	TRBV19	CASITTSGTAYSNTGELFF	TGTGCCAGTATTACTACTTCCGGGACAGCCTACTCGAACACCGGGGAGCTGTTTTTT
TRBJ2-7	NA	NA	TRBV12-5	CASGLLTPGLHRTYEQYF	TGTGCTAGTGGTTTGTTAACACCCGGACTCCACCGAACCTACGAGCAGTACTTC
TRBJ2-5	few	NA	TRBV5-4	CASSTGSLRGGEETQYF	TGTGCCAGCAGCACAGGTAGTCTGAGGGGGGGCGAGGAGACCCAGTACTTC
TRBJ2-1	NA	TRBD2	TRBV27	CASSSGVTSGGFYNEQFF	TGTGCCAGCAGTAGCGGGGTAACTAGCGGGGGGTTCTACAATGAGCAGTTCTTC
TRBJ1-5	NA	NA	TRBV7-9	CASSLGEGGASYYQPQHF	TGTGCCAGCAGCCTAGGGGAGGGGGGAGCATCCTATTATCAGCCCCAGCATTTT
TRBJ2-2	NA	TRBD1	TRBV6-5	CASSQGAAGELFF	TGTGCCAGCAGTCAGGGGGCGGCCGGGGAGCTGTTTTTT
TRBJ1-5	NA	TRBD1	TRBV12-3/TRBV12-4	CASSSTGGTQHF	TGTGCCAGCAGCTCTACAGGGGGTACCCAGCATTTT
TRBJ2-1	NA	NA	TRBV29-1	CSVERPKSGSYNEQFF	TGCAGCGTTGAGAGGCCCAAGTCGGGCTCCTACAATGAGCAGTTCTTC
TRBJ1-1	NA	TRBD1	TRBV7-8	CASSPDRAFDTEAFF	TGTGCCAGCAGCCCGGACAGGGCATTCGACACTGAAGCTTTCTTT
TRBJ1-6	NA	NA	TRBV18	CASSPPWHSPLHF	TGTGCCAGCTCACCACCGTGGCATTCACCCCTCCACTTT
TRBJ1-2	NA	TRBD1	TRBV5-1	CASSPGLRGGQGVNYGYTF	TGCGCCAGCAGCCCCGGGCTCCGGGGAGGACAGGGGGTTAACTATGGCTACACCTTC
TRBJ2-7	once	NA	TRBV7-6	CASSLGSRQGPYEQYF	TGTGCCAGCAGCTTAGGGTCTAGGCAGGGCCCCTACGAGCAGTACTTC
TRBJ1-3	NA	NA	TRBV9	CASSVVGAYGNTIYF	TGTGCCAGCAGCGTAGTGGGGGCATATGGAAACACCATATATTTT
TRBJ1-5	NA	NA	TRBV7-2	CASSSSGGSNQPQHF	TGTGCCAGCAGCTCCTCCGGGGGGAGCAATCAGCCCCAGCATTTT